Listed here is a single TCR beta chain. As yet, its antigen is unknown. This entry is derived from a study of human T cells and chemical hapten exposure. Findings and limits, study-wide: Controls had significantly fewer large CDR3 similarity clusters than were formed by expanded TCRs. Unchanged with DPC sensitization were TCRs above 1 in 1000 frequency.

Germline loops: CDR1 SEHNR, CDR2 FQNEAQ (reference sequence). The CDR3 is 14 residues long. V lost 4 bases and J 2 bases, leaving 11 bases between the germline ends. Specified time point: patch test 3, about 24 weeks after DPC sensitization. The treatment was: therapeutic diphenylcyclopropenone sensitization with weekly scalp DPC. Blood draws came first, before each patch test. Sample donors consisted of patients with alopecia, aged 18 to 70 years, who were suitable for DPC. TCRdb redid the calling of the RACE reads with MiXCR, one entry per CDR3 protein. The sample lists about 170,000 distinct CDR3 sequences, about 30% occurring once.

The sequence was collected from a woman between 18 and 30 years old with alopecia areata. Some clones in this sample may be carry-over from other donors' samples. V usage is TRBV7-9 and J usage is TRBJ1-2, with a tentative D call TRBD1 (6 bases). Sequencing was performed on whole blood, taken in connection with sensitization to the hapten diphenylcyclopropenone (DPC). DNA for the CDR3: TGTGCCAGCAGCTCATCCGGGACAAACTATGGCTACACCTTC. Translating it yields CASSSSGTNYGYTF.